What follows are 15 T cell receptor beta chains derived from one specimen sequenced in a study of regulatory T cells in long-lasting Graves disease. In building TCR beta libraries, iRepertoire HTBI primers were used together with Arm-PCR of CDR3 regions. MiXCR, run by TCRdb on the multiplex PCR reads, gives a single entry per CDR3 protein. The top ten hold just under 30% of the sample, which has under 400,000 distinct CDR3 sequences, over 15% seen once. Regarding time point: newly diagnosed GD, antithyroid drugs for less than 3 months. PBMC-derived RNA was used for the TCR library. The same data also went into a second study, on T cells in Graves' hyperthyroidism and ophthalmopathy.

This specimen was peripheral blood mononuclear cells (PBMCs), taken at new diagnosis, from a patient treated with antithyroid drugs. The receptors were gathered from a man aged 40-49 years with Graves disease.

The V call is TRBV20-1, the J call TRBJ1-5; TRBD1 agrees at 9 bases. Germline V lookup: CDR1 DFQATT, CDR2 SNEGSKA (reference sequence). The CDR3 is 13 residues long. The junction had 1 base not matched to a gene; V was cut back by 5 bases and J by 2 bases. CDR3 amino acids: CSAWTGGNQPQHF. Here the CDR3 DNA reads TGCAGTGCTTGGACAGGGGGCAATCAGCCCCAGCATTTT.

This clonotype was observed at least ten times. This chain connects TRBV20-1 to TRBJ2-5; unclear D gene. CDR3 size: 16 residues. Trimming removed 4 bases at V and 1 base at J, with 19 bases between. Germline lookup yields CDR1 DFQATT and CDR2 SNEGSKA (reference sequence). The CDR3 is CSAKGFGYGPQETQYF. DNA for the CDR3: TGCAGTGCTAAAGGTTTCGGTTACGGTCCCCAAGAGACCCAGTACTTC.

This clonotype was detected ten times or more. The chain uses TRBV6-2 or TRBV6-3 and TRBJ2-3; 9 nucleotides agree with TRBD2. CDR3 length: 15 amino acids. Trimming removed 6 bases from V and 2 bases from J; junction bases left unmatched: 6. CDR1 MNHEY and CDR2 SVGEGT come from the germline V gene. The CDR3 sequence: CASRPSGGTTDTQYF. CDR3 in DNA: TGTGCCAGCAGACCCAGCGGGGGGACCACAGATACGCAGTATTTT.

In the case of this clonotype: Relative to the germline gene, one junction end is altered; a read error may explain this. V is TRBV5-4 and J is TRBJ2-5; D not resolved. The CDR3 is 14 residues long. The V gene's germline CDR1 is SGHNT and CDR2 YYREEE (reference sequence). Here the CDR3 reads CASTLDPTSEAQYF. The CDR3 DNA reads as TGTGCCAGCACCTTGGACCCCACGTCAGAAGCCCAGTACTTC.

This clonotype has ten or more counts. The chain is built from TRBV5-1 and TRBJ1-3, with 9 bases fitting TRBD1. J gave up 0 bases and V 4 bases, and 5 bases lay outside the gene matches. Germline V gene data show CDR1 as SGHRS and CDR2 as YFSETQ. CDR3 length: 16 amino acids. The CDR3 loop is CASSEQGAFSGNTIYF. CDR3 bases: TGCGCCAGCAGCGAACAGGGGGCATTCTCTGGAAACACCATATATTTT.

Here the CDR3 reads CSARDWAAPETQYF. In DNA, the CDR3 is TGCAGTGCTAGAGATTGGGCCGCGCCAGAGACCCAGTACTTC. The V gene is TRBV20-1, the J gene TRBJ2-3, with D uncertain. The J call may be mistaken, given a closer DNA end match to TRBJ2-5. CDR3 length: 14 amino acids. Germline CDR1 and CDR2: DFQATT and SNEGSKA (reference sequence).

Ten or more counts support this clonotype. CDR3 sequence reads: CASSPPRGRTEAFF. CDR3 sequence (DNA): TGTGCCAGCAGCCCCCCGAGGGGGAGGACTGAAGCTTTCTTT. The V call is TRBV16, the J call TRBJ1-1; D might be TRBD1 (6 bases). Germline V gene sequence: CDR1 KGHSY, CDR2 FQNENV. The V end lost 4 bases, the J end lost 5 bases, and 14 bases lay between the germline ends. This CDR3 has 14 amino acids. Drawing the rest from reference TRBV16 and TRBJ1-1, the complete variable domain is GEEVAQTPKHLVRGEGQKAKLYCAPIKGHSYVFWYQQVLKNEFKFLISFQNENVFDETGMPKERFSAKCLPNSPCSLEIQATKLEDSAVYFCASSPPRGRTEAFFGQGTRLTVV.

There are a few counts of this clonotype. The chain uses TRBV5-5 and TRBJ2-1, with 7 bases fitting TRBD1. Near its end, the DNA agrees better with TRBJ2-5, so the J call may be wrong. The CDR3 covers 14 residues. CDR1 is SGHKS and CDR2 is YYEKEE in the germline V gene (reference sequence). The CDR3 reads CASSFTGVGETQYF. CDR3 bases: TGTGCCAGCAGCTTCACAGGGGTAGGAGAGACCCAGTACTTC.

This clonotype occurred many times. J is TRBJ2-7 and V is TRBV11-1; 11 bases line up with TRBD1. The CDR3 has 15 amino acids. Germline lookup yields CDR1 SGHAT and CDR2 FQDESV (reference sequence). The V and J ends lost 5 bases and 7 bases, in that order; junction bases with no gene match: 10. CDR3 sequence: CASSPRTGGAGEQYF. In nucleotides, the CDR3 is TGTGCCAGCAGCCCGCGGACAGGGGGCGCGGGGGAGCAGTACTTC.

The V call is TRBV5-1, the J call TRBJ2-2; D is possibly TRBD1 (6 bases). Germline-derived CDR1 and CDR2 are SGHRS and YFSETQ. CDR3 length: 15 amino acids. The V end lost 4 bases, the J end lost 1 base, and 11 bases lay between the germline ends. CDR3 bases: TGCGCCAGCAGCCGAACAGGGATGAACACCGGGGAGCTGTTTTTT. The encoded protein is CASSRTGMNTGELFF.

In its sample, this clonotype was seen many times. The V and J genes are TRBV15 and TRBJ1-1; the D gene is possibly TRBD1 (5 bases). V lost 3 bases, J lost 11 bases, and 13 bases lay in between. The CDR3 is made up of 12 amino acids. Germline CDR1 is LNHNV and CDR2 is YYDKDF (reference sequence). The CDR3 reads CATSRDTGGAFF. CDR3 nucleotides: TGTGCCACCAGCAGGGATACAGGAGGGGCTTTCTTT.

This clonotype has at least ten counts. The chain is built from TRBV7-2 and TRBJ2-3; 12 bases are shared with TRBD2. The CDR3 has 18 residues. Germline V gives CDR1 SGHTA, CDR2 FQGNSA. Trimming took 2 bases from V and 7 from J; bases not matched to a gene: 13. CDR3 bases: TGTGCCAGCAGCTTATTGGCCCTACTAGCGGGGGGTGCAAATACGCAGTATTTT. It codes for CASSLLALLAGGANTQYF.

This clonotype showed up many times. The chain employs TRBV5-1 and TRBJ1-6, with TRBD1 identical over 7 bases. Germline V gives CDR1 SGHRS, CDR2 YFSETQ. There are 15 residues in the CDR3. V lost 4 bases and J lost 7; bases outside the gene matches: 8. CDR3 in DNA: TGCGCCAGCAGCGGAACGACAGGGTACAATTCACCCCTCCACTTT. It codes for CASSGTTGYNSPLHF.

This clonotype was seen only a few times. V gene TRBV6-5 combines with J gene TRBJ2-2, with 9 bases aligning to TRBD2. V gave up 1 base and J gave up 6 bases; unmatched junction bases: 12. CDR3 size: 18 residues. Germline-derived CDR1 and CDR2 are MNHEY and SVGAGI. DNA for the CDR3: TGTGCCAGCAGTTACTTGGGTAGCGGGGGCCCTCGACCCGGGGAGCTGTTTTTT. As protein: CASSYLGSGGPRPGELFF.

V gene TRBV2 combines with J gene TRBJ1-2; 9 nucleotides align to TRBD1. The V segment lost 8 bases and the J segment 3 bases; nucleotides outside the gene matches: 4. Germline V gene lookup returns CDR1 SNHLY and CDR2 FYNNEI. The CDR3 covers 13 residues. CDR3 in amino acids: CASCRDRDYGYTF. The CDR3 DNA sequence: TGTGCCAGCTGCCGGGACAGGGACTATGGCTACACCTTC.